These 20 T cell receptor beta chains were sequenced from one sample in a study of identical twins. MiXCR was run by TCRdb on the 5' RACE reads, yielding one entry per CDR3 protein. The table records roughly 770,000 distinct CDR3 sequences, about 18% of them present only once. The same data also contributed to another study, on T cells expressing NK-cell markers.

Sequenced material: PBMCs. Receptor source: a woman between 18 and 29 years old in good health.

The CDR3 region has the DNA TGCAGTGCTAGAGAATCCCTTACCTACGAGCAGTACTTC. Amino acid sequence: CSARESLTYEQYF. The V call is TRBV20-1, the J call TRBJ2-7; the D is unclear. The V gene's germline CDR1 is DFQATT and CDR2 SNEGSKA (reference sequence). V was cut by 0 bases and J by 2 bases, with 8 bases left in between. This CDR3 has 13 amino acids.

The chain links TRBV7-9 to TRBJ2-7; D is undetermined. The CDR3 runs to 12 residues. The V end was cut by 4 bases, the J end by 6 bases, with 10 bases between. Germline-derived CDR1 and CDR2 are SEHNR and FQNEAQ (reference sequence). Here the CDR3 reads CASSYHVGEQYF. CDR3 nucleotides: TGTGCCAGCAGCTACCATGTAGGCGAGCAGTACTTC.

This clonotype has just a few counts. The genes are TRBV5-5 and TRBJ2-1; D gene uncertain. The length of the CDR3 is 15 residues. Germline loops: CDR1 SGHKS, CDR2 YYEKEE (reference sequence). V shed 4 bases and J shed 6 bases, with 17 bases lying between them. This CDR3 reads CASSTGRVSPNEQFF. The CDR3 region has the DNA TGTGCCAGCAGCACCGGACGGGTGAGCCCCAATGAGCAGTTCTTC.

The V call is TRBV28, the J call TRBJ2-4; D is unclear. CDR3 length: 16 amino acids. Per germline, CDR1 MDHEN and CDR2 SYDVKM. V lost 5 bases and J 0 bases, leaving 14 bases between the germline ends. Here the CDR3 reads CASSILPEGAKNIQYF. The CDR3, as DNA: TGTGCCAGCAGTATACTTCCCGAAGGAGCCAAAAACATTCAGTACTTC.

The rearrangement links TRBV5-1 to TRBJ2-5; 11 bases fit TRBD2. The CDR3 is made up of 15 amino acids. V lost 4 bases and J lost 1; bases outside the gene matches: 3. The germline gives CDR1 SGHRS, CDR2 YFSETQ. CDR3 DNA sequence: TGCGCCAGCAGCCCTAGCGGGGGGACCCAAGAGACCCAGTACTTC. Residues: CASSPSGGTQETQYF.

The sample holds a few counts of this clonotype. CDR3: CASSLAGTGYYGYTF. The CDR3 DNA is TGCGCCAGCAGCTTGGCCGGTACAGGGTACTATGGCTACACCTTC. The gene calls are TRBV5-1 and TRBJ1-2; maybe TRBD1 (6 bases). The CDR3 runs 15 residues. Germline V CDR1 and CDR2: SGHRS, YFSETQ. V was shortened by 0 bases and J by 3 bases, with 12 bases between the two germline ends. The entire variable domain, with the rest obtained from reference TRBV5-1 and TRBJ1-2, is as follows: KAGVTQTPRYLIKTRGQQVTLSCSPISGHRSVSWYQQTPGQGLQFLFEYFSETQRNKGNFPGRFSGRQFSNSRSEMNVSTLELGDSALYLCASSLAGTGYYGYTFGSGTRLTVV.

The rearrangement joins TRBV7-2 to TRBJ2-7, with D possibly TRBD1 on 6 matching bases. Trimming took 6 bases from V and 7 from J, leaving 19 bases between them. This CDR3 is 14 amino acids long. Germline assignment: CDR1 SGHTA and CDR2 FQGNSA. The CDR3 DNA is TGTGCCAGCAGGGGTATACAGGGTCTCGTGGAGCAGTACTTC. It encodes CASRGIQGLVEQYF.

The chain couples TRBV12-3 or TRBV12-4 to TRBJ2-1; possible D gene TRBD2, 6 bases. V shed 6 bases and J shed 0 bases, with 6 bases lying between them. This CDR3 spans 13 amino acids. The CDR3 DNA follows: TGTGCCAGCAGGGGACTCTCCTACAATGAGCAGTTCTTC. It is translated as CASRGLSYNEQFF.

This clonotype was observed at least ten times. The chain combines TRBV4-3 with TRBJ1-6; D remains unclear. The V end was cut by 0 bases, the J end by 10 bases, with 16 bases between. From germline, CDR1 is LGHNA and CDR2 YSLEER. This CDR3 has 16 residues. The CDR3 region has the DNA TGCGCCAGCAGCCAAGATTTGCCGGGAGTAGGGTCACCCCTCCACTTT. Amino acids: CASSQDLPGVGSPLHF.

The rearrangement uses TRBV7-8 and TRBJ2-7, with D tentatively TRBD1 (5 bases). This CDR3 spans 14 amino acids. Per the germline V gene, CDR1 is SGHVS and CDR2 is FQNEAQ. Trimming shortened V by 5 bases and J by 3 bases, and 14 bases separated the two germline ends. The CDR3 DNA is TGTGCCAGCAGCCCGACAGATACCCTCTACGAGCAGTACTTC. It specifies CASSPTDTLYEQYF.

This clonotype showed up just a few times. V gene TRBV10-1 combines with J gene TRBJ2-7, with 10 bases fitting TRBD1. After removal of 4 bases from V and 6 bases from J, the junction contained 9 bases not matched to a gene. The CDR3 runs 15 residues. Germline assignment: CDR1 WNHNN and CDR2 SYGVQD (reference sequence). CDR3 amino acids: CASSGAGTGVAEQYF. The CDR3 region has the DNA TGCGCCAGCAGTGGAGCCGGGACAGGGGTAGCCGAGCAGTACTTC.

The chain recombines TRBV11-2 with TRBJ2-1; maybe TRBD1 (6 bases). CDR3 length: 15 amino acids. V dropped 5 bases and J dropped 7 bases, with 18 bases sitting between them. Germline CDR1 SGHAT, CDR2 FQNNGV. The DNA for the CDR3 is TGTGCCAGCAGCATCCAAGGGGGTGTTTTGAATGAGCAGTTCTTC. Protein: CASSIQGGVLNEQFF.

CDR3 residues: CASSSRAATDTQYF. CDR3 in DNA: TGTGCCAGCAGTTCGCGGGCCGCCACAGATACGCAGTATTTT. The chain is built from TRBV6-5 and TRBJ2-3; the D gene is possibly TRBD2 (5 bases). V lost 4 bases, J lost 2 bases, and 10 bases lay in between. The CDR3 contains 14 residues. Germline loops: CDR1 MNHEY, CDR2 SVGAGI.

V is TRBV5-1 and J is TRBJ1-3; no clear D gene. The germline V and J ends were trimmed by 5 bases and 0 bases, with 12 bases remaining between them. Per germline, CDR1 SGHRS and CDR2 YFSETQ. This CDR3 comprises 15 residues. CDR3 protein: CASREAASSGNTIYF. The CDR3 DNA is TGCGCCAGCAGGGAGGCAGCGAGCTCTGGAAACACCATATATTTT.

V is TRBV7-3 and J is TRBJ1-1; D might be TRBD1 (5 bases). This CDR3 contains 14 residues. Germline CDR1 and CDR2: SGHTA and FQGTGA. Trimming cost V 8 bases and J 1 base, with 14 bases left between them. CDR3 loop: CASGRGIQNTEAFF. CDR3 bases: TGTGCCAGCGGACGGGGCATACAGAACACTGAAGCTTTCTTT.

This clonotype appeared a few times. The CDR3 sequence is CSVETGQGDSYNEQFF. DNA for the CDR3: TGCAGCGTTGAAACTGGACAGGGGGACTCCTACAATGAGCAGTTCTTC. The V gene is TRBV29-1, the J gene TRBJ2-1; 10 bases match TRBD1. The CDR3 contains 16 residues. The germline gives CDR1 SQVTM, CDR2 ANQGSEA. Losses at the gene ends were 2 bases for V and 0 bases for J; bases not matched to a gene: 4.

The rearrangement uses TRBV20-1 and TRBJ2-7; D is ambiguous. This CDR3 region has 14 residues. CDR1 DFQATT and CDR2 SNEGSKA come from the germline V gene (reference sequence). V gave up 6 bases and J gave up 0 bases, with 15 bases separating them. The CDR3 is CSAAIRSPSYEQYF. DNA of the CDR3: TGCAGTGCAGCGATTCGAAGTCCCTCCTACGAGCAGTACTTC.

This chain connects TRBV20-1 to TRBJ2-3; D not resolved. The CDR3 runs 14 residues. Germline V gene lookup returns CDR1 DFQATT and CDR2 SNEGSKA (reference sequence). Trimming cost V 3 bases and J 0 bases, with 10 bases left between them. This chain's CDR3 is CSASRALSTDTQYF. The CDR3 region has the DNA TGCAGTGCTAGCCGGGCCCTCAGCACAGATACGCAGTATTTT.

In this sample, this clonotype turned up a few times. This chain uses TRBV7-6 with TRBJ2-2; TRBD1 aligns across 7 bases. The germline V gene has CDR1 SGHVS and CDR2 FNYEAQ. Losses at the gene ends were 5 bases for V and 7 bases for J; bases not matched to a gene: 4. There are 13 residues in the CDR3. The CDR3 DNA is TGTGCCAGCAGCCAGGACAGGAACGGGGAGCTGTTTTTT. Protein sequence: CASSQDRNGELFF.

This clonotype occurred a few times. This CDR3 reads CAISESGTGGSEQYF. The CDR3 DNA is TGTGCCATCAGTGAGTCGGGGACAGGGGGCTCCGAGCAGTACTTC. This chain joins TRBV10-3 and TRBJ2-7; 12 bases align to TRBD1. Germline CDR1 reads ENHRY; CDR2 reads SYGVKD. V shed 0 bases and J 6 bases; nucleotides not matched to a gene: 3. CDR3 length: 15 residues.